Listed here are 2 T cell receptor beta chains from one sample, sequenced in a study of blood T cell repertoires in COVID-19. Clones were sequenced by immunoSEQ multiplex PCR, and TCRdb holds only the in-frame ones, with some missing. Among 91,000 or so clones listed, 85% to 90% were seen once. Sequenced material: peripheral blood. The receptors stem from a human donor in a cohort sampled during active COVID-19.

This chain connects TRBV7-9 to TRBJ1-2; D perhaps matches TRBD1 (6 bases). CDR1 is SEHNR, CDR2 FQNEAQ, per germline (reference sequence). With 5 bases removed from V and 7 bases from J, the gap between germline ends came to 14 bases. The CDR3 length is 13 residues. The CDR3 loop reads CASSPDRWFGYTF. CDR3 DNA: TGTGCCAGCAGCCCCGACAGGTGGTTTGGCTACACCTTC.

The J gene is TRBJ2-7, the V gene TRBV6-2 or TRBV6-3; TRBD2 might be the D (7 bases). Deletions cut 5 bases from V and 2 bases from J, with 16 bases between. There are 15 residues in the CDR3. Germline CDR1 is MNHEY and CDR2 is SVGEGT. CDR3 amino acids: CASSKGGASTYEQYF. The DNA for the CDR3 is TGTGCCAGCAGTAAAGGGGGGGCCAGCACCTACGAGCAGTACTTC.